One sample yielded the 18 T cell receptor beta chains listed below, sequenced in a study of B cell selection in AIRE deficiency. Regulatory T cells were sorted as CD4+CD25hiCD127low/negative. Clones were sequenced by immunoSEQ multiplex PCR, and TCRdb holds only the in-frame ones, with some missing. The sample yields around 26,000 clones, 92% seen once. Sequenced material: CD4+CD25+ Tregs sorted from PBMCs. These receptor sequences come from a human donor in good health.

This chain links TRBV6-1 with TRBJ2-7; tentative D call: TRBD1 (6 bases). The V end was cut by 6 bases, the J end by 2 bases, with 11 bases between. Germline-derived CDR1 and CDR2 are MNHNS and SASEGT. CDR3 length: 13 residues. CDR3 sequence (DNA): TGTGCCAGCAGCCACAGGGCCGCCTACGAGCAGTACTTC. Translation: CASSHRAAYEQYF.

About this clone itself: Other DNA sequences in the same sample also yield this CDR3. This chain links TRBV18 with TRBJ1-1; D is perhaps TRBD1 (5 bases). V gave up 3 bases and J gave up 1 base, with 6 bases separating them. The CDR3 spans 13 residues. Germline CDR1 KGHSH, CDR2 LQKENI. CDR3 DNA sequence: TGTGCCAGCTCACCCGGACAGAACACTGAAGCTTTCTTT. Encoded protein: CASSPGQNTEAFF.

This chain uses TRBV28 with TRBJ2-1; TRBD1 matches at 8 bases. Germline CDR1 and CDR2: MDHEN and SYDVKM. This CDR3 has 14 amino acids. V lost 7 bases, J lost 7 bases, and 9 bases stayed unmatched. The DNA for the CDR3 is TGTGCCAGCACCCGGACAGGGTTAGAGAATGAGCAGTTCTTC. Residues: CASTRTGLENEQFF.

The chain couples TRBV6-6 to TRBJ1-1; D not resolved. Looked up from germline, CDR1 is MNHNY and CDR2 is SVGAGI (reference sequence). This CDR3 has 14 residues. V gave up 7 bases and J gave up 7 bases, with 19 bases separating them. The CDR3 loop reads CASIPGGGVIEAFF. The CDR3, as DNA: TGTGCCAGCATCCCCGGAGGCGGTGTCATTGAAGCTTTCTTT.

The rearrangement links TRBV4-1 to TRBJ1-5; D unresolved. The germline V gene encodes CDR1 MGHRA and CDR2 YSYEKL. The CDR3 runs to 14 residues. Trimming cost V 0 bases and J 1 base, with 4 bases left between them. The CDR3 DNA sequence: TGCGCCAGCAGCCAAGAAGGAAGCAATCAGCCCCAGCATTTT. Its protein product is CASSQEGSNQPQHF.

The gene calls are TRBV6-1 and TRBJ2-1; D is ambiguous. The V gene lost 6 bases and the J gene lost 0 bases, with 12 bases spanning the gap. Per germline, CDR1 MNHNS and CDR2 SASEGT. The CDR3 has 15 amino acids. The chain's CDR3 is CASRGGGISYNEQFF. The CDR3 DNA reads TGTGCCAGCAGGGGCGGCGGAATCTCCTACAATGAGCAGTTCTTC.

The rearrangement joins TRBV6-6 to TRBJ2-4, with 8 bases matching TRBD1. The CDR3 is 15 amino acids. The J segment lost 3 bases and the V segment lost 4 bases, leaving 5 bases of the junction unmatched. The germline CDR1 and CDR2 sequences are MNHNY and SVGAGI (reference sequence). CDR3 amino acids: CASSSGGYGKNIQYF. DNA for the CDR3: TGTGCCAGCAGTTCAGGGGGCTATGGCAAAAACATTCAGTACTTC.

The CDR3 is CASSGGTGRTDTQYF. The CDR3 coding sequence is TGTGCCAGCAGCGGTGGGACAGGCCGCACAGATACGCAGTATTTT. The V call is TRBV5-6, the J call TRBJ2-3; 8 bases line up with TRBD1. V dropped 4 bases and J dropped 1; count of bases not matched to a gene: 5. The CDR3 has 15 residues. In germline, CDR1 is SGHDT, CDR2 YYEEEE.

This chain joins TRBV10-1 and TRBJ1-5; D unclear. The CDR3 spans 16 residues. Germline V gene data show CDR1 as WNHNN and CDR2 as SYGVQD (reference sequence). Deletions cut 0 bases from V and 8 bases from J, with 17 bases between. CDR3 sequence: CASSESSRTEREPQHF. The CDR3 DNA is TGCGCCAGCAGTGAGTCTAGTAGGACCGAAAGGGAGCCCCAGCATTTT.

The chain carries TRBV18 and TRBJ2-5; TRBD1 might be the D (6 bases). This CDR3 has 14 amino acids. V lost 5 bases and J 4 bases, leaving 14 bases between the germline ends. CDR1 KGHSH and CDR2 LQKENI come from the germline V gene. CDR3 in amino acids: CASSDRPQVETQYF. The CDR3, as DNA: TGTGCCAGCTCAGACAGGCCGCAGGTAGAGACCCAGTACTTC.

The chain couples TRBV29-1 to TRBJ2-2; D possibly uses TRBD1 or TRBD2 (5 bases each). CDR1 SQVTM and CDR2 ANQGSEA come from the germline V gene. CDR3 length: 14 residues. The ends were cut back, 5 bases at V and 1 base at J, with 11 bases in the middle. The DNA for the CDR3 is TGCAGCGTTCCCACAGGACTGAACACCGGGGAGCTGTTTTTT. Protein: CSVPTGLNTGELFF.

This chain links TRBV30 with TRBJ1-6, with D maybe TRBD1 (5 bases). The V and J ends lost 4 bases and 3 bases respectively, with 13 bases between them. The CDR3 covers 15 residues. The germline CDR1 and CDR2 sequences are GTSNPN and SVGIG (reference sequence). CDR3 loop: CAWNLFDSYNSPLHF. CDR3 nucleotides: TGTGCCTGGAACCTGTTCGACAGCTATAATTCACCCCTCCACTTT.

V gene TRBV1 combines with J gene TRBJ1-2; TRBD1, the table's D call, was not compared with the DNA. TRBV1 is annotated as a pseudogene. The CDR3 runs to 15 residues. CDR3 protein: CTSSPSPDRAVGYTF. The CDR3, as DNA: TGCACCAGCAGCCCCTCCCCCGACAGGGCAGTCGGCTACACCTTC.

The chain carries TRBV13 and TRBJ2-7; D is possibly TRBD2 (5 bases). The CDR3 has 13 residues. V lost 1 base to trimming and J lost 6 bases, with 10 bases between them. CDR1 is PRHDT, CDR2 FYEKMQ, per germline (reference sequence). DNA for the CDR3: TGTGCCAGCAGCTTAGAAGCTGGGAGCGAGCAGTACTTC. Its translation is CASSLEAGSEQYF.

The rearrangement links TRBV6-4 to TRBJ1-2; TRBD1 is a possible D gene (5 bases). Trimming left V 6 bases short and J 4 bases short, with 12 bases between. Germline values: CDR1 MRHNA, CDR2 SNTAGT. This CDR3 spans 13 amino acids. CDR3 sequence: CASSPGLSYGYTF. CDR3 nucleotide sequence: TGTGCCAGCAGCCCAGGGTTGAGCTATGGCTACACCTTC.

The chain has TRBV5-6 and TRBJ2-2; D is unclear. The V gene's germline CDR1 is SGHDT and CDR2 YYEEEE. The V and J ends lost 4 bases and 5 bases respectively, with 6 bases between them. The CDR3 has 12 amino acids. As DNA, the CDR3 is TGTGCCAGCAGCCTCTGGACCGGGGAGCTGTTTTTT. Its protein product is CASSLWTGELFF.

The V gene is TRBV25-1, the J gene TRBJ2-1, with 8 nucleotides matching TRBD1. Unmatched junction bases numbered 13, after V lost 4 bases and J lost 2 bases. The CDR3 is made up of 18 amino acids. Germline V lookup: CDR1 MGHDK, CDR2 SYGVNS. The CDR3 DNA follows: TGTGCCAGCAGTGCTCAGGGGGCGAATACTAACCCCTACAATGAGCAGTTCTTC. It yields the protein CASSAQGANTNPYNEQFF.

V and J are TRBV27 and TRBJ2-7, with D unresolved. The CDR3 covers 12 residues. Trimming took 8 bases from V and 6 from J, leaving 14 bases between them. Germline CDR1 MNHEY, CDR2 SMNVEV (reference sequence). CDR3 bases: TGTGCCAGCCCTTTACAAGGCCTCGAGCAGTACTTC. It codes for CASPLQGLEQYF.